This T cell receptor beta chain originates from a study of graft-versus-host responses after intestinal transplantation. Study context: Every one of the recipients received anti-thymocyte globulin induction and afterwards took tacrolimus and steroids for 3 to 4 years.

This CDR3 spans 13 amino acids. Per the germline V gene, CDR1 is MGHRA and CDR2 is YSYEKL. V lost 3 bases and J lost 6, with 10 bases in between. Sequencing used immunoSEQ multiplex PCR; TCRdb keeps in-frame clones, though not all of them. The sample holds tens of thousands of clones; about 90% are singletons and the top ten take approximately 2.9%. This sample comprised PBMCs, obtained roughly 120 days after intestinal transplantation. The clonotype originates from a human patient who received an intestinal transplant, so some T cells may come from the graft donor. The chain couples TRBV4-1 to TRBJ2-3; D is unclear. The CDR3 nucleotides are TGCGCCAGCAGCCAGGCCTTTCCGGATACGCAGTATTTT. Translated: CASSQAFPDTQYF.